The rows below give T cell receptor beta chains drawn from one sample of a study of shared clonotypes between healthy human individuals. The data were produced by immunoSEQ multiplex PCR, yet TCRdb's version contains in-frame clones alone and is incomplete. The sample lists 1,500,000 or so clones; 98% to 99% were seen once. The sample comprised naive CD4+ T cells sorted from blood. The receptors derive from a man aged 25 to 40 in good health. The CDR3 runs from the conserved cysteine through the conserved F or W. D genes are given only for firm matches. The listing skips clone size in some rows; elsewhere it reads once, few, many or a size class.

>.|TRBJ2-1|.|TRBV19
CASSIDRGFYNEQFF
TGTGCCAGTAGTATAGACAGGGGCTTCTACAATGAGCAGTTCTTC
>.|TRBJ2-1|.|TRBV15
CATSRDMRGQGWDEQFF
TGTGCCACCAGCAGAGATATGAGGGGCCAAGGGTGGGATGAGCAGTTCTTC
>.|TRBJ2-2|.|TRBV18
CASSRLSGTNTGELFF
TGTGCCAGCTCACGACTATCCGGGACAAACACCGGGGAGCTGTTTTTT
>.|TRBJ2-3|.|TRBV7-2
CASSLAITDTQYF
TGTGCCAGCAGCTTAGCGATCACAGATACGCAGTATTTT
>.|TRBJ1-3|.|TRBV6-6
CASNSRGDGNTIYF
TGTGCCAGTAACTCTCGGGGGGACGGAAACACCATATATTTT
>.|TRBJ2-5|.|TRBV7-7
CASSLARTKGGPRETQYF
TGTGCCAGCAGCTTAGCGCGGACTAAGGGGGGTCCAAGAGAGACCCAGTACTTC
>.|TRBJ2-1|TRBD1|TRBV5-1
CASSLQGASNEQFF
TGCGCCAGCAGCTTACAGGGGGCGAGCAATGAGCAGTTCTTC
>.|TRBJ2-3|TRBD2|TRBV5-4
CASSAWGGVTDTQYF
TGTGCCAGCAGTGCCTGGGGGGGGGTCACAGATACGCAGTATTTT
>once|TRBJ2-5|.|TRBV5-1
CASRNGGAPIQETQYF
TGCGCCAGCAGGAATGGAGGGGCGCCAATCCAAGAGACCCAGTACTTC
>.|TRBJ2-2|.|TRBV5-1
CASSLGPMSTGELFF
TGCGCCAGCAGCTTGGGGCCTATGAGCACCGGGGAGCTGTTTTTT
>.|TRBJ2-1|.|TRBV4-1
CASSQEFVRNEQFF
TGCGCCAGCAGCCAAGAATTTGTCAGGAATGAGCAGTTCTTC
>.|TRBJ2-1|.|TRBV27
CASSSRWGSSYNEQFF
TGTGCCAGCAGTTCCCGTTGGGGGAGCTCCTACAATGAGCAGTTCTTC
>.|TRBJ2-2|.|TRBV30
CACHGQNTGELFF
TGTGCCTGCCACGGACAGAACACCGGGGAGCTGTTTTTT
>.|TRBJ2-7|.|TRBV7-8
CASSLGPRRHEQYF
TGTGCCAGCAGCTTGGGACCCCGCCGTCACGAGCAGTACTTC
>.|TRBJ1-5|.|TRBV6-5
CASSYSGAEPQHF
TGTGCCAGCAGTTACTCAGGGGCGGAGCCCCAGCATTTT
>.|TRBJ2-1|TRBD2|TRBV7-7
CASSNPGGGEQFF
TGTGCTAGCAGCAACCCCGGCGGGGGTGAGCAGTTCTTC
>.|TRBJ1-1|.|TRBV28
CASSQYSNTEAFF
TGTGCCAGCAGCCAATACTCGAACACTGAAGCTTTCTTT
>.|TRBJ2-3|TRBD2|TRBV28
CASSPGLGLGSAQYF
TGTGCCAGCAGTCCTGGACTAGGCCTCGGATCTGCGCAGTATTTT
>.|TRBJ2-5|.|TRBV14
CASSFRELQETQYF
TGTGCCAGCAGCTTTAGGGAGCTTCAAGAGACCCAGTACTTC